The 26 T cell receptor beta chains presented below share a single source sample, sequenced in a study of blood T cell repertoires in COVID-19. The table came from immunoSEQ multiplex PCR; TCRdb's copy has only in-frame clones and leaves some out. The sample yields under 250,000 clones, about four fifths seen once. The sample comprised peripheral blood. These receptors were taken from a woman in her forties with active or convalescent COVID-19.

This clone was detected a few times. This chain connects TRBV6-5 to TRBJ2-5, with D perhaps matching TRBD2 (5 bases). This CDR3 region has 13 residues. CDR1 MNHEY and CDR2 SVGAGI come from the germline V gene. The V gene lost 7 bases and the J gene lost 5 bases, with 14 bases spanning the gap. The CDR3 nucleotides are TGTGCCAGCAACGAGGGTGGATGGGAGACCCAGTACTTC. It codes for CASNEGGWETQYF.

The chain joins TRBV29-1 to TRBJ2-7; the D gene is possibly TRBD1 (5 bases). The CDR3 contains 13 residues. The V gene's germline CDR1 is SQVTM and CDR2 ANQGSEA. The ends were cut back, 6 bases at V and 0 bases at J, with 12 bases in the middle. This CDR3 reads CSVLRVSSYEQYF. The DNA of the CDR3 is TGCAGCGTGCTCAGGGTTAGCTCCTACGAGCAGTACTTC.

The CDR3 nucleotides read TGTGCCAGCAGTTATCGACAGGGTGTCGGCTACACCTTC. Protein: CASSYRQGVGYTF. This chain joins TRBV27 and TRBJ1-2; TRBD1 agrees at 7 bases. This CDR3 has 13 amino acids. Germline assignment: CDR1 MNHEY and CDR2 SMNVEV (reference sequence). Trimming at V came to 4 bases and at J to 8 bases, leaving 7 bases not matched to a gene.

This clone was seen once. This chain uses TRBV6-6 with TRBJ1-1, with 7 nucleotides matching TRBD1. The germline V gene encodes CDR1 MNHNY and CDR2 SVGAGI (reference sequence). This CDR3 is 14 amino acids long. Unmatched junction bases numbered 11, after V lost 9 bases and J lost 4 bases. The CDR3 region has the DNA TGTGCCAGTTCCGAACAGGGGTTGGGCACTGAAGCTTTCTTT. Translation gives CASSEQGLGTEAFF.

Comment on this clone: Other DNA sequences in this sample translate to the same CDR3. V usage is TRBV10-3 and J usage is TRBJ1-4, with 8 nucleotides matching TRBD1. V lost 3 bases, J lost 7 bases, and 4 bases stayed unmatched. Germline V gene lookup returns CDR1 ENHRY and CDR2 SYGVKD. The CDR3 has 14 residues. Written as DNA, the CDR3 is TGTGCCATCAGTGACGGACAGGGTGGTGAAAAACTGTTTTTT. It is translated as CAISDGQGGEKLFF.

V gene TRBV19 combines with J gene TRBJ1-1, with TRBD1 identical over 7 bases. The V and J ends lost 6 bases and 4 bases, in that order; junction bases with no gene match: 8. There are 14 residues in the CDR3. The germline gives CDR1 LNHDA, CDR2 SQIVND (reference sequence). The CDR3 nucleotides read TGTGCCAGTAGAGACCGGGACAGAAGCACTGAAGCTTTCTTT. Protein: CASRDRDRSTEAFF.

This chain uses TRBV5-1 with TRBJ1-2; a weak D match, TRBD1 (5 bases). V was pared by 4 bases and J by 0 bases, with 10 bases between. This CDR3 spans 14 amino acids. CDR1 is SGHRS, CDR2 YFSETQ, per germline. CDR3 in amino acids: CASSPTATNYGYTF. The CDR3 DNA sequence: TGCGCCAGCAGCCCGACAGCCACTAACTATGGCTACACCTTC.

The chain combines TRBV7-3 with TRBJ2-5, with 7 bases lining up with TRBD2. The V segment lost 3 bases and the J segment 3 bases; nucleotides outside the gene matches: 4. The CDR3 is 14 amino acids. Per the germline V gene, CDR1 is SGHTA and CDR2 is FQGTGA. CDR3 region: CASSFGRGEETQYF. CDR3 nucleotide sequence: TGTGCCAGCAGCTTCGGACGGGGGGAAGAGACCCAGTACTTC.

V and J are TRBV30 and TRBJ1-5, with D perhaps TRBD1 (5 bases). The CDR3 consists of 13 residues. The germline V gene has CDR1 GTSNPN and CDR2 SVGIG (reference sequence). Trimming stripped 4 bases from V and 4 bases from J, with 11 bases between. As DNA, the CDR3 is TGTGCCTGGAACGCAGGGTTAAATCAGCCCCAGCATTTT. It yields the protein CAWNAGLNQPQHF. The whole variable domain, filled in from reference TRBV30 and TRBJ1-5, reads SQTIHQWPATLVQPVGSPLSLECTVEGTSNPNLYWYRQAAGRGLQLLFYSVGIGQISSEVPQNLSASRPQDRQFILSSKKLLLSDSGFYLCAWNAGLNQPQHFGDGTRLSIL.

This clone showed up just once. The rearrangement links TRBV7-6 to TRBJ1-2; TRBD1 matches at 7 bases. The germline V gene has CDR1 SGHVS and CDR2 FNYEAQ. The CDR3 has 17 residues. V shed 5 bases and J 3 bases; nucleotides not matched to a gene: 15. The CDR3 protein is CASSAEARDSPYYGYTF. CDR3 nucleotide sequence: TGTGCCAGCAGCGCGGAGGCCCGGGACAGCCCATACTATGGCTACACCTTC.

The chain recombines TRBV4-3 with TRBJ1-1; tentatively, D is TRBD1 (5 bases). Trimming shortened V by 1 base and J by 3 bases, and 12 bases separated the two germline ends. Germline V gene lookup returns CDR1 LGHNA and CDR2 YSLEER. The CDR3 covers 15 residues. The CDR3 reads CASSQVSLGDTEAFF. In DNA, the CDR3 is TGCGCCAGCAGCCAAGTTAGCCTAGGGGACACTGAAGCTTTCTTT.

V gene TRBV2 combines with J gene TRBJ1-1; 8 bases fit TRBD1. J was trimmed by 4 bases and V by 4 bases; bases with no gene match: 11. The CDR3 covers 16 residues. Germline lookup yields CDR1 SNHLY and CDR2 FYNNEI. The CDR3 DNA reads as TGTGCCAGCAGTGTGGGAACAGGGGGAACTACCACTGAAGCTTTCTTT. It encodes CASSVGTGGTTTEAFF.

Written as DNA, the CDR3 is TGTGCCAGCAGCCGGTCGGGGACACCTACCTACGAGCAGTACTTC. Protein product: CASSRSGTPTYEQYF. J is TRBJ2-7 and V is TRBV7-2; D perhaps matches TRBD1 (6 bases). The V and J ends lost 5 bases and 2 bases respectively, with 16 bases between them. CDR1 and CDR2 (germline): SGHTA, FQGNSA. CDR3 length: 15 amino acids.

This clone appeared a few times. This chain uses TRBV7-3 with TRBJ2-3; D ambiguous. V was pared by 1 base and J by 4 bases, with 9 bases between. The length of the CDR3 is 14 residues. Germline CDR1 reads SGHTA; CDR2 reads FQGTGA. The CDR3 is CASSLSGRSDTQYF. The CDR3 DNA reads TGTGCCAGCAGCTTAAGTGGTAGATCAGATACGCAGTATTTT.

This sequence joins TRBV7-8 and TRBJ1-1; the D gene is possibly TRBD1 (5 bases). Germline V gives CDR1 SGHVS, CDR2 FQNEAQ. The CDR3 loop spans 16 amino acids. V lost 4 bases, J lost 5 bases, and 20 bases lay in between. For the CDR3, the DNA is TGTGCCAGCAGCTCCACGGGGAGGGGAAGAAGTACTGAAGCTTTCTTT. Its translation: CASSSTGRGRSTEAFF.

This chain connects TRBV28 to TRBJ1-2; 9 nucleotides agree with TRBD1. This CDR3 has 14 amino acids. V gave up 8 bases and J gave up 2 bases; unmatched junction bases: 6. CDR1 is MDHEN and CDR2 is SYDVKM in the germline V gene. As DNA, the CDR3 is TGTGCCAGCGGACCTGGGACAGGGAACTATGGCTACACCTTC. Its protein product is CASGPGTGNYGYTF.

The chain combines TRBV18 with TRBJ2-2, with 9 nucleotides matching TRBD1. Germline values: CDR1 KGHSH, CDR2 LQKENI. Trimming removed 3 bases from V and 4 bases from J; junction bases left unmatched: 15. The CDR3 is made up of 19 amino acids. The chain's CDR3 is CASSPVPGQGPAVTGELFF. The CDR3 region has the DNA TGTGCCAGCTCACCCGTCCCGGGACAGGGTCCGGCGGTCACCGGGGAGCTGTTTTTT.

V usage is TRBV29-1 and J usage is TRBJ2-5, with 10 bases identical to TRBD1. Germline V gene data show CDR1 as SQVTM and CDR2 as ANQGSEA. The length of the CDR3 is 12 residues. V lost 6 bases, J lost 5 bases, and 3 bases stayed unmatched. The chain's CDR3 is CSVDRGRETQYF. For the CDR3, the DNA is TGCAGCGTGGACAGGGGGAGGGAGACCCAGTACTTC.

This chain connects TRBV4-2 to TRBJ1-2; possibly TRBD1 for D (5 bases). Germline V gene sequence: CDR1 LGHNA, CDR2 YNFKEQ. This CDR3 has 16 amino acids. The V gene lost 4 bases and the J gene lost 8 bases, with 23 bases spanning the gap. CDR3 amino acids: CASSLASRDFDQGYTF. As DNA, the CDR3 is TGTGCCAGCAGCCTCGCCTCCCGGGACTTCGACCAGGGCTACACCTTC.

This chain connects TRBV5-4 to TRBJ2-2; TRBD1 is a possible D gene (5 bases). This CDR3 contains 18 residues. Looked up from germline, CDR1 is SGHNT and CDR2 is YYREEE (reference sequence). Trimming removed 3 bases at V and 1 base at J, with 19 bases between. The CDR3 region is CASSSTPATEWNTGELFF. CDR3 nucleotides: TGTGCCAGCAGCTCAACCCCGGCGACAGAGTGGAACACCGGGGAGCTGTTTTTT.

The J gene is TRBJ2-1, the V gene TRBV3-1 (or the pseudogene TRBV3-2); TRBD2 matches at 10 bases. Trimming cost V 4 bases and J 1 base; bases outside gene matches: 1. Per germline, CDR1 LGHDT and CDR2 YNNKEL (reference sequence). This CDR3 has 15 residues. CDR3 DNA: TGTGCCAGCAGCCCTAGCGGGGGATCCTACAATGAGCAGTTCTTC. Its protein product is CASSPSGGSYNEQFF.

The genes are TRBV5-6 and TRBJ1-3; D uncertain. Trimming took 4 bases from V and 0 from J, leaving 17 bases between them. The CDR3 is 17 residues long. Germline assignment: CDR1 SGHDT and CDR2 YYEEEE. The CDR3 sequence is CASSPDLRRLSGNTIYF. CDR3 sequence (DNA): TGTGCCAGCAGCCCGGATTTGAGGCGCCTCTCTGGAAACACCATATATTTT. Based on the CDR3 plus reference TRBV5-6 and TRBJ1-3, the full variable domain is DAGVTQSPTHLIKTRGQQVTLRCSPKSGHDTVSWYQQALGQGPQFIFQYYEEEERQRGNFPDRFSGHQFPNYSSELNVNALLLGDSALYLCASSPDLRRLSGNTIYFGEGSWLTVV.

The chain has TRBV24-1 and TRBJ1-1, with 9 bases fitting TRBD1. Germline CDR1 reads KGHDR; CDR2 reads SFDVKD. V was clipped by 4 bases and J by 7 bases; unmatched bases: 12. The CDR3 consists of 16 residues. DNA of the CDR3: TGTGCCACCAGTGACCGTCCTAACAGGGGGCGCATTGAAGCTTTCTTT. It translates to CATSDRPNRGRIEAFF.

The chain has TRBV5-6 and TRBJ1-6; D remains unclear. Germline lookup yields CDR1 SGHDT and CDR2 YYEEEE. Trimming stripped 2 bases from V and 2 bases from J, with 14 bases between. The CDR3 spans 17 residues. CDR3 coding DNA: TGTGCCAGCAGCTTCCATTCCGAAGCTCCCTATAATTCACCCCTCCACTTT. This sequence encodes CASSFHSEAPYNSPLHF.

The CDR3 bases are TGTGCCAGCAGCTTAGGAGGGGGCCCCTACAATGAGCAGTTCTTC. This translates into CASSLGGGPYNEQFF. The chain uses TRBV11-3 and TRBJ2-1; 7 bases are a match to TRBD1. The V and J ends lost 1 base and 2 bases, in that order; junction bases with no gene match: 2. This CDR3 has 15 residues. CDR1 is SGHNT, CDR2 YENEEA, per germline.

This chain links TRBV6-1 with TRBJ1-2, with D possibly TRBD1 on 6 matching bases. CDR1 and CDR2 from the germline V gene are MNHNS and SASEGT. Trimming stripped 2 bases from V and 6 bases from J, with 16 bases between. CDR3 length: 15 residues. CDR3 amino acids: CASSESAQGIDGYTF. The DNA of the CDR3 is TGTGCCAGCAGTGAATCCGCACAGGGTATTGATGGCTACACCTTC.